One and the same sample provided the 15 T cell receptor beta chains below, sequenced in a study of beta chain features in type 1 diabetes. Reverse transcribing all isolated RNA meant expressed TCRB transcripts were sequenced. Method: immunoSEQ multiplex PCR; TCRdb's copy keeps in-frame clones and lacks some. The sample gives about 290,000 clones, under 8.5% of which show up once; 1% is in the top ten. The sample comprised central memory CD4+ T cells from blood. All receptors derive from a woman in her late teens or twenties in good health.

The V gene is TRBV7-6, the J gene TRBJ1-1, with D possibly TRBD1 on 5 matching bases. V lost 2 bases, J lost 1 base, and 5 bases lay in between. CDR1 and CDR2 from the germline V gene are SGHVS and FNYEAQ. The length of the CDR3 is 13 residues. CDR3 region: CASSLQGNTEAFF. Written as DNA, the CDR3 is TGTGCCAGCAGCTTACAGGGGAACACTGAAGCTTTCTTT.

The chain uses TRBV7-3 and TRBJ2-5; TRBD2 matches at 12 bases. Looked up from germline, CDR1 is SGHTA and CDR2 is FQGTGA. The CDR3 totals 16 residues. V trimming: 5 bases; J trimming: 0 bases; junction bases outside the gene matches: 4. The CDR3 protein is CASSRGLAGYQETQYF. The CDR3 region has the DNA TGTGCCAGCAGCAGAGGACTAGCGGGGTACCAAGAGACCCAGTACTTC.

This clone came up a few times. V is TRBV7-2 and J is TRBJ2-1, with 7 bases lining up with TRBD2. This CDR3 is 12 amino acids long. Germline V gives CDR1 SGHTA, CDR2 FQGNSA. V lost 5 bases, J lost 15 bases, and 10 bases stayed unmatched. The CDR3 loop is CASSREVRIMFF. In DNA, the CDR3 is TGTGCCAGCAGCCGGGAGGTGCGGATAATGTTCTTC.

This clone has just a few counts. The V gene is TRBV4-3, the J gene TRBJ1-2; possibly TRBD1 for D (6 bases). With 1 base removed from V and 5 bases from J, the gap between germline ends came to 17 bases. Looked up from germline, CDR1 is LGHNA and CDR2 is YSLEER. This CDR3 is 16 amino acids long. In DNA form, the CDR3 reads TGCGCCAGCAGCCAAGGGATCACACAGGGCGGGTATGGCTACACCTTC. Translation: CASSQGITQGGYGYTF.

This clone was observed many times. The chain carries TRBV5-1 and TRBJ2-7; 11 nucleotides line up with TRBD2. The length of the CDR3 is 14 residues. The germline CDR1 and CDR2 sequences are SGHRS and YFSETQ. J was trimmed by 5 bases and V by 5 bases; bases with no gene match: 6. CDR3 nucleotides: TGCGCCAGCAGTCAACTAGCGGGAGCCCACGAGCAGTACTTC. Its translation is CASSQLAGAHEQYF.

The rearrangement links TRBV14 to TRBJ2-3; D is uncertain. The germline gives CDR1 SGHDN, CDR2 FVKESK. The CDR3 is 14 residues long. The germline V and J ends were trimmed by 4 bases and 4 bases, with 12 bases remaining between them. The CDR3 here is CASSLHLTPDTQYF. DNA of the CDR3: TGTGCCAGCAGCCTACACTTGACCCCAGATACGCAGTATTTT. Full variable domain (rest looked up from reference TRBV14 and TRBJ2-3): EAGVTQFPSHSVIEKGQTVTLRCDPISGHDNLYWYRRVMGKEIKFLLHFVKESKQDESGMPNNRFLAERTGGTYSTLKVQPAELEDSGVYFCASSLHLTPDTQYFGPGTRLTVL.

This clone was detected ten times or more. The CDR3 is CASTRQGATNEKLFF. In nucleotides, the CDR3 is TGTGCCAGTACTCGACAGGGGGCTACTAATGAAAAACTGTTTTTT. The chain is built from TRBV19 and TRBJ1-4; 10 bases align to TRBD1. The germline gives CDR1 LNHDA, CDR2 SQIVND (reference sequence). The CDR3 consists of 15 residues. Trimming cost V 7 bases and J 2 bases; bases outside gene matches: 4.

This clone was recorded many times. The genes are TRBV28 and TRBJ2-7, with D tentatively TRBD2 (5 bases). The V and J ends lost 4 bases and 2 bases respectively, with 9 bases between them. The CDR3 totals 13 residues. Germline lookup yields CDR1 MDHEN and CDR2 SYDVKM. The chain's CDR3 is CASSSGLTYEQYV. The DNA for the CDR3 is TGTGCCAGCAGTTCCGGACTTACCTACGAGCAGTACGTC.

The V call is TRBV7-9, the J call TRBJ1-1; D is possibly TRBD1 (5 bases). The CDR3 extends over 15 amino acids. The V and J ends lost 4 bases and 4 bases respectively, with 16 bases between them. The germline V gene encodes CDR1 SEHNR and CDR2 FQNEAQ (reference sequence). This CDR3 is CASSYSRGYGTEAFF. The DNA of the CDR3 is TGTGCCAGCAGCTACAGCCGGGGGTACGGCACTGAAGCTTTCTTT.

This clone has at least ten counts. V and J are TRBV2 and TRBJ1-6; D is perhaps TRBD1 (5 bases). Germline CDR1 SNHLY, CDR2 FYNNEI. The CDR3 runs 12 residues. V was trimmed by 9 bases and J by 7 bases, leaving 10 bases between them. The CDR3 DNA reads TGTGCCAGTGGGGGAGGGAATTCACCCCTCCACTTT. Translating it yields CASGGGNSPLHF.

This clone was found many times. V gene TRBV7-9 combines with J gene TRBJ2-3, with a weak D call TRBD1 (6 bases). Germline CDR1 is SEHNR and CDR2 is FQNEAQ (reference sequence). V was pared by 5 bases and J by 4 bases, with 19 bases between. The CDR3 consists of 16 residues. The CDR3 loop reads CASSHPRTGLADTQYF. CDR3 sequence (DNA): TGTGCCAGCAGCCACCCCAGAACAGGGTTGGCAGATACGCAGTATTTT. Full variable domain (outside the CDR3, taken from reference TRBV7-9 and TRBJ2-3): DTGVSQNPRHKITKRGQNVTFRCDPISEHNRLYWYRQTLGQGPEFLTYFQNEAQLEKSRLLSDRFSAERPKGSFSTLEIQRTEQGDSAMYLCASSHPRTGLADTQYFGPGTRLTVL.

This clone came up a few times. This chain joins TRBV6-6 and TRBJ1-2; D is unresolved. CDR1 is MNHNY and CDR2 is SVGAGI in the germline V gene (reference sequence). This CDR3 is built from 15 residues. V shed 0 bases and J shed 4 bases, with 12 bases lying between them. The CDR3 DNA reads TGTGCCAGCAGTTACTCCGAGACTCAAACCTATGGCTACACCTTC. This encodes CASSYSETQTYGYTF.

This clone was seen a few times. This may arise from a read error, as a much more abundant clone is one base away. This chain joins TRBV4-2 and TRBJ2-3; D remains unclear. V was cut by 5 bases and J by 2 bases, with 5 bases left in between. Germline CDR1 LGHNA, CDR2 YNFKEQ. The CDR3 length is 12 residues. The CDR3 reads CASSFYTDTQYF. The CDR3 coding sequence is TGTGCCAGCAGCTTTTACACAGATACGCAGTATTTT.

This chain connects TRBV6-6 to TRBJ2-7; D is unresolved. This CDR3 contains 12 residues. The germline gives CDR1 MNHNY, CDR2 SVGAGI (reference sequence). The V gene lost 7 bases and the J gene lost 3 bases, with 10 bases spanning the gap. DNA for the CDR3: TGTGCCAGCACCGAGTCACTCTACGAGCAGTACTTC. Its translation: CASTESLYEQYF.

The chain links TRBV30 to TRBJ1-1; D gene ambiguous. The CDR3 spans 13 residues. V lost 0 bases, J lost 0 bases, and 5 bases lay in between. The germline gives CDR1 GTSNPN, CDR2 SVGIG (reference sequence). This chain's CDR3 is CAWSVQMNTEAFF. CDR3 coding DNA: TGTGCCTGGAGTGTACAAATGAACACTGAAGCTTTCTTT.